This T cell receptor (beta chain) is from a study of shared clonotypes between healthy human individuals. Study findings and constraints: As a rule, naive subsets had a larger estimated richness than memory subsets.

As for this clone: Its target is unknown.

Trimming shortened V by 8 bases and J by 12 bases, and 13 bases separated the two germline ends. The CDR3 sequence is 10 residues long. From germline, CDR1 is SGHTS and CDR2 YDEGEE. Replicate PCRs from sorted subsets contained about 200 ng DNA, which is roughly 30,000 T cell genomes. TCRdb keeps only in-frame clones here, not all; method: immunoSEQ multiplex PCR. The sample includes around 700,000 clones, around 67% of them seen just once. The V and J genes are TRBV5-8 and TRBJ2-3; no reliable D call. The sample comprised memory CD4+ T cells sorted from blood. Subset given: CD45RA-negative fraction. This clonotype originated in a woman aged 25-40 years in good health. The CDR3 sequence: CASETLCQYF. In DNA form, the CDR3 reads TGTGCCAGTGAGACGCTATGTCAGTATTTT.